These 18 T cell receptor beta chains share one sample of origin, sequenced in a study of technical replicates of blood from a handful of donors. Libraries were prepared by immunoSEQ multiplex PCR; TCRdb keeps only in-frame clonotypes and omits some of them. The sample records some 70,000 clones, around 95% being singletons. The sample taken for sequencing was T cells isolated from PBMCs. Receptors were obtained from a human donor in good health.

The chain carries TRBV6-5 and TRBJ2-7; 10 nucleotides match TRBD2. The V gene end was trimmed by 0 bases and the J gene end by 7 bases; junction bases not matched to a gene: 9. CDR1 MNHEY and CDR2 SVGAGI come from the germline V gene. This CDR3 spans 16 amino acids. This CDR3 reads CASSYSLTSGVREQYF. The CDR3 nucleotides read TGTGCCAGCAGTTACTCGTTAACTAGCGGGGTCCGGGAGCAGTACTTC.

The chain uses TRBV7-9 and TRBJ2-5; 8 nucleotides match TRBD2. V trimming: 4 bases; J trimming: 2 bases; junction bases outside the gene matches: 6. The CDR3 consists of 15 residues. Germline lookup yields CDR1 SEHNR and CDR2 FQNEAQ (reference sequence). The CDR3 bases are TGTGCCAGCAGCTCCAGACTAGCGATACAAGAGACCCAGTACTTC. Amino acid sequence: CASSSRLAIQETQYF. The variable domain in full, with the rest retrieved from reference TRBV7-9 and TRBJ2-5, is DTGVSQNPRHKITKRGQNVTFRCDPISEHNRLYWYRQTLGQGPEFLTYFQNEAQLEKSRLLSDRFSAERPKGSFSTLEIQRTEQGDSAMYLCASSSRLAIQETQYFGPGTRLLVL.

As DNA, the CDR3 is TGTGCCAGCAGCCCTTGGGAGATGACCACAGATACGCAGTATTTT. Protein sequence: CASSPWEMTTDTQYF. This chain uses TRBV14 with TRBJ2-3; tentative D call: TRBD2 (5 bases). From germline, CDR1 is SGHDN and CDR2 FVKESK. The CDR3 runs to 15 residues. V was cut by 4 bases and J by 2 bases, with 13 bases left in between. Drawing the rest from reference TRBV14 and TRBJ2-3, the complete variable domain is EAGVTQFPSHSVIEKGQTVTLRCDPISGHDNLYWYRRVMGKEIKFLLHFVKESKQDESGMPNNRFLAERTGGTYSTLKVQPAELEDSGVYFCASSPWEMTTDTQYFGPGTRLTVL.

V is TRBV11-2 and J is TRBJ2-7; 7 bases agree with TRBD1. Germline V lookup: CDR1 SGHAT, CDR2 FQNNGV. The ends lost 1 base at V and 5 bases at J; junction bases unmatched: 8. The CDR3 extends over 15 amino acids. CDR3 region: CASSLGQGVMDEQYF. The DNA of the CDR3 is TGTGCCAGCAGCTTAGGACAGGGCGTGATGGACGAGCAGTACTTC.

The V call is TRBV29-1, the J call TRBJ2-1; TRBD2 aligns across 7 bases. Germline CDR1 SQVTM, CDR2 ANQGSEA. J gave up 0 bases and V 4 bases, and 6 bases lay outside the gene matches. The CDR3 is 15 residues long. CDR3 in amino acids: CSVGKSGVSYNEQFF. The CDR3 nucleotides are TGCAGCGTTGGAAAGAGCGGGGTCTCCTACAATGAGCAGTTCTTC.

This chain uses TRBV9 with TRBJ2-7, with D possibly TRBD2 on 6 matching bases. The germline CDR1 and CDR2 sequences are SGDLS and YYNGEE. V lost 3 bases and J lost 3, with 13 bases in between. CDR3 length: 14 amino acids. CDR3 loop: CASSAAGLDYEQYF. DNA for the CDR3: TGTGCCAGCAGCGCTGCGGGGCTCGACTACGAGCAGTACTTC.

The rearrangement uses TRBV7-8 and TRBJ1-1; D is undetermined. Germline CDR1 reads SGHVS; CDR2 reads FQNEAQ. The V gene lost 5 bases and the J gene lost 2 bases, with 15 bases spanning the gap. This CDR3 has 15 residues. CDR3 in DNA: TGTGCCAGCAGCCCTCGGTCCCTATTTAACACTGAAGCTTTCTTT. Protein product: CASSPRSLFNTEAFF. The full variable domain, completed using reference TRBV7-8 and TRBJ1-1, is GAGVSQSPRYKVAKRGQDVALRCDPISGHVSLFWYQQALGQGPEFLTYFQNEAQLDKSGLPSDRFFAERPEGSVSTLKIQRTQQEDSAVYLCASSPRSLFNTEAFFGQGTRLTVV.

This rearrangement joins TRBV28 to TRBJ2-3; 8 bases fit TRBD1. The CDR3 has 18 residues. CDR1 is MDHEN and CDR2 is SYDVKM in the germline V gene. V dropped 5 bases and J dropped 0; count of bases not matched to a gene: 13. The CDR3 DNA follows: TGTGCCAGCAGTCCACCAGGGGGCGTAGGGACTAGCACAGATACGCAGTATTTT. It translates to CASSPPGGVGTSTDTQYF.

V gene TRBV6-1 combines with J gene TRBJ1-2, with 7 positions matching TRBD1. V lost 4 bases, J lost 7 bases, and 9 bases stayed unmatched. This CDR3 region has 14 residues. CDR1 MNHNS and CDR2 SASEGT come from the germline V gene. CDR3 coding DNA: TGTGCCAGCAGTGCAAGACAGGGAGTCTTTGGCTACACCTTC. This translates into CASSARQGVFGYTF.

J is TRBJ2-7 and V is TRBV29-1; weak D call: TRBD1 (5 bases). In germline, CDR1 is SQVTM, CDR2 ANQGSEA. With 3 bases removed from V and 6 bases from J, the gap between germline ends came to 15 bases. This CDR3 contains 13 residues. The CDR3 DNA reads TGCAGCGTTGAGAGTAGCCTAAGGGGCGAGCAGTACTTC. This gives the protein CSVESSLRGEQYF.

This chain joins TRBV5-4 and TRBJ1-4; 7 bases are shared with TRBD1. There are 14 residues in the CDR3. Germline V gene sequence: CDR1 SGHNT, CDR2 YYREEE (reference sequence). Losses at the gene ends were 0 bases for V and 7 bases for J; bases not matched to a gene: 3. Here the CDR3 reads CASSLGTGLEKLFF. The CDR3 DNA reads as TGTGCCAGCAGCTTGGGGACAGGACTTGAAAAACTGTTTTTT.

This clone was picked up a small number of times. V and J are TRBV6-5 and TRBJ1-5; TRBD1 aligns across 7 bases. The CDR3 covers 13 residues. Germline V gene lookup returns CDR1 MNHEY and CDR2 SVGAGI. V gave up 5 bases and J gave up 3 bases; unmatched junction bases: 1. The DNA for the CDR3 is TGTGCCAGCAGTGACAGGGCCAATCAGCCCCAGCATTTT. Amino acid sequence: CASSDRANQPQHF.

The chain carries TRBV11-3 and TRBJ1-1; a weak D match, TRBD1 (6 bases). Germline V lookup: CDR1 SGHNT, CDR2 YENEEA. V gave up 5 bases and J gave up 8 bases, with 15 bases separating them. The CDR3 runs to 13 residues. CDR3 loop: CASSTQGLREAFF. The CDR3 DNA is TGTGCCAGCAGCACACAGGGCCTCCGAGAAGCTTTCTTT.

The genes are TRBV2 and TRBJ2-7; D is possibly TRBD1 (5 bases). The CDR3 totals 13 residues. Trimming stripped 8 bases from V and 4 bases from J, with 15 bases between. CDR1 and CDR2 from the germline V gene are SNHLY and FYNNEI. CDR3 region: CASGQGRSYEQYF. CDR3 DNA: TGTGCCAGCGGCCAGGGCAGGTCGTACGAGCAGTACTTC.

The V and J genes are TRBV13 and TRBJ2-7; 12 nucleotides agree with TRBD2. CDR3 length: 14 residues. Trimming took 2 bases from V and 9 from J; bases not matched to a gene: 5. CDR1 is PRHDT and CDR2 is FYEKMQ in the germline V gene (reference sequence). The CDR3 sequence: CASSLRLAGVSQYF. The CDR3 DNA is TGTGCCAGCAGCTTAAGACTAGCGGGGGTGTCGCAGTACTTC.

This chain uses TRBV4-2 with TRBJ1-5, with no clear D. Germline V gene sequence: CDR1 LGHNA, CDR2 YNFKEQ. Trimming stripped 1 base from V and 3 bases from J, with 7 bases between. This CDR3 is 14 amino acids long. This chain's CDR3 is CASSQGAFNQPQHF. The DNA for the CDR3 is TGTGCCAGCAGCCAAGGCGCCTTCAATCAGCCCCAGCATTTT.

J is TRBJ2-4 and V is TRBV4-1; 10 bases are a match to TRBD2. V lost 7 bases, J lost 1 base, and 4 bases stayed unmatched. Germline CDR1 is MGHRA and CDR2 is YSYEKL. The CDR3 runs to 15 residues. CDR3 in amino acids: CASNPTSGAKNIQYF. The DNA of the CDR3 is TGCGCCAGCAACCCGACTAGCGGGGCCAAAAACATTCAGTACTTC.

The chain couples TRBV7-6 to TRBJ1-6, with TRBD1 as a possible D gene (5 bases). This CDR3 contains 17 residues. Germline loops: CDR1 SGHVS, CDR2 FNYEAQ. Trimming removed 2 bases at V and 10 bases at J, with 21 bases between. CDR3 residues: CASSLRPYRGLESPLHF. CDR3 sequence (DNA): TGTGCCAGCAGCTTACGCCCTTATAGGGGCCTTGAATCACCCCTCCACTTT.